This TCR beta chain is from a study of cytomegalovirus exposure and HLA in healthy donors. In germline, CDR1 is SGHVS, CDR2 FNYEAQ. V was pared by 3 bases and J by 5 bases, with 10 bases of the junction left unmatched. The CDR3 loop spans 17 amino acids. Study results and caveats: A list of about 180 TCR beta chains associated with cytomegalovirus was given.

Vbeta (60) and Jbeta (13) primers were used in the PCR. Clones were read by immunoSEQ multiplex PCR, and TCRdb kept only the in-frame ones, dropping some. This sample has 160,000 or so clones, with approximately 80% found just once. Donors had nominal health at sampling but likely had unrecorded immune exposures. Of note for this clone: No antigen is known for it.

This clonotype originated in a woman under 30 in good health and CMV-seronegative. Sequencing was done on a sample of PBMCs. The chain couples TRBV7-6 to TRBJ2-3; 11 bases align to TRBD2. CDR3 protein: CASSLQPPSGGLDTQYF. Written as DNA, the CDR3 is TGTGCCAGCAGCTTGCAGCCCCCTAGCGGGGGGCTAGATACGCAGTATTTT.